This TCR beta chain originates from a study of T cells after yellow fever vaccination. Turning to the study itself: Fractions with few cells were prepared using SMART-Seq v4 Ultra Low Input.

The CDR3 runs to 13 residues. CDR1 is DFQATT, CDR2 SNEGSKA, per germline (reference sequence). V dropped 4 bases and J dropped 5 bases, with 14 bases sitting between them. TCRdb reprocessed the 5' RACE reads with MiXCR, giving one entry per CDR3 protein. The table records around 310,000 distinct CDR3 sequences, roughly 4.3% of them present only once. Study conclusions and caveats: Relatively few clonotypes were ones that appeared in both CD4 and CD8 compartments. Booster samples showed a return of most primary-vaccination clones (around 96% CD4, about 85% CD8). When the response was secondary, it was weaker but reached its peak faster, day 5 versus 15.

This clonotype was seen more than once but under ten times. Its antigen remains unidentified. The chain joins TRBV20-1 to TRBJ2-5, with D possibly being TRBD1 (5 bases). The TCR was taken from a man between 18 and 29 years old who received the YFV17D yellow fever vaccine. Source: PBMCs, taken 15 days after the yellow fever booster vaccination. The CDR3 DNA reads as TGCAGTGCTAAGGGTCAGGGTGGTGAGACCCAGTACTTC. It is translated as CSAKGQGGETQYF.